Below are 32 T cell receptor beta chains sequenced from a single sample in a study of Ad26.COV2.S vaccination and SARS-CoV-2 variants. Treatment indicated: some 20 received Ad26.COV2.S at low or high dose, single or two shots; 5 received placebo; per-sample allocation not given. Repertoires come from day 63 after the first vaccine or placebo injection. This table comes from immunoSEQ multiplex PCR, and its TCRdb copy is limited to in-frame clones, with some not included. The repertoire holds about 350,000 clones, with around 88% as singletons. The sequencing used peripheral blood, collected in a trial of Ad26.COV2.S vaccine versus placebo. The source is a person between 18 and 65 years old who received the Ad26.COV2.S COVID-19 vaccine or a placebo.

The J gene is TRBJ2-3, the V gene TRBV11-2; 8 bases fit TRBD2. V was pared by 0 bases and J by 4 bases, with 12 bases of the junction left unmatched. The CDR3 length is 18 residues. The germline CDR1 and CDR2 sequences are SGHAT and FQNNGV. CDR3 sequence reads: CASSLDLGGLGGSDTQYF. As DNA, the CDR3 is TGTGCCAGCAGCTTAGATCTAGGGGGACTAGGAGGCTCAGATACGCAGTATTTT.

The rearrangement uses TRBV24-1 and TRBJ2-1; tentatively, D is TRBD2 (5 bases). Looked up from germline, CDR1 is KGHDR and CDR2 is SFDVKD. V was trimmed by 9 bases and J by 0 bases, leaving 17 bases between them. The CDR3 has 16 amino acids. In DNA form, the CDR3 reads TGTGCCACCGGAGGAGAGACCCTTAGCTCCTACAATGAGCAGTTCTTC. The encoded protein is CATGGETLSSYNEQFF.

This clone was found a few times. Other DNA sequences from this sample encode an identical CDR3 as well. The chain employs TRBV13 and TRBJ1-5; D is ambiguous. The CDR3 extends over 13 amino acids. The ends were cut back, 6 bases at V and 2 bases at J, with 8 bases in the middle. Germline values: CDR1 PRHDT, CDR2 FYEKMQ (reference sequence). CDR3 bases: TGTGCCAGCAGTTTGTCCCGCAATCAGCCCCAGCATTTT. Its translation: CASSLSRNQPQHF.

This chain links TRBV12-3 or TRBV12-4 with TRBJ2-3; D ambiguous. The V end was cut by 6 bases, the J end by 4 bases, with 8 bases between. There are 12 residues in the CDR3. The chain's CDR3 is CASSQGPDTQYF. The CDR3 DNA sequence: TGTGCCAGCAGCCAAGGACCAGATACGCAGTATTTT.

This chain links TRBV27 with TRBJ2-1, with D unclear. In germline, CDR1 is MNHEY, CDR2 SMNVEV (reference sequence). With 4 bases removed from V and 6 bases from J, the gap between germline ends came to 19 bases. The CDR3 covers 16 residues. The CDR3 protein is CASSSTLTLRLNEQFF. The CDR3 DNA is TGTGCCAGCAGTTCGACCCTCACTCTTCGCCTCAATGAGCAGTTCTTC.

The V and J genes are TRBV7-2 and TRBJ2-5; TRBD1 matches at 7 bases. The germline V gene has CDR1 SGHTA and CDR2 FQGNSA. The V gene end was trimmed by 6 bases and the J gene end by 8 bases; junction bases not matched to a gene: 9. The CDR3 sequence is 13 residues long. CDR3 loop: CASSLNRGYTQYF. In DNA, the CDR3 is TGTGCCAGCAGTCTGAACAGGGGTTATACCCAGTACTTC.

The J gene is TRBJ2-7, the V gene TRBV28; 9 bases line up with TRBD2. Trimming took 6 bases from V and 3 from J; bases not matched to a gene: 9. This CDR3 is 15 amino acids long. Per germline, CDR1 MDHEN and CDR2 SYDVKM. In nucleotides, the CDR3 is TGTGCCAGCAGCATGGGGACTAGCTTACGCTACGAGCAGTACTTC. Its translation is CASSMGTSLRYEQYF.

CDR3 nucleotides: TGTGCCAGTAGTGGACACAAGAACACTGAAGCTTTCTTT. This translates into CASSGHKNTEAFF. The chain combines TRBV19 with TRBJ1-1; the D gene is possibly TRBD1 (5 bases). Between the trimmed V and J ends, which lost 5 bases and 1 base, there was a span of 8 bases. The germline V gene has CDR1 LNHDA and CDR2 SQIVND (reference sequence). This CDR3 has 13 amino acids.

CDR3 bases: TGTGCCAGCAGCCAACAGAAGGTGGTATACAATGAGCAGTTCTTC. Translated: CASSQQKVVYNEQFF. This chain links TRBV14 with TRBJ2-1; D ambiguous. The CDR3 is 15 residues long. V was cut by 2 bases and J by 4 bases, with 12 bases left in between. Germline CDR1 and CDR2: SGHDN and FVKESK.

The chain joins TRBV11-2 to TRBJ2-1; unclear D gene. This CDR3 is 14 amino acids long. The germline CDR1 and CDR2 sequences are SGHAT and FQNNGV. V lost 0 bases and J lost 10, with 13 bases in between. The DNA for the CDR3 is TGTGCCAGCAGCTTAGAGAGGTCCTTCAAAGAGCAGTTCTTC. As protein: CASSLERSFKEQFF. The full variable domain, rest sourced from reference TRBV11-2 and TRBJ2-1, is EAGVAQSPRYKIIEKRQSVAFWCNPISGHATLYWYQQILGQGPKLLIQFQNNGVVDDSQLPKDRFSAERLKGVDSTLKIQPAKLEDSAVYLCASSLERSFKEQFFGPGTRLTVL.

This clone occurred once. The CDR3 DNA sequence: TGTGCCAGCAGTCTTGGGTACGGCGCCCTAAACGAGCAGTACTTC. This sequence encodes CASSLGYGALNEQYF. The chain carries TRBV6-2 or TRBV6-3 and TRBJ2-7; D unclear. With 5 bases removed from V and 5 bases from J, the gap between germline ends came to 19 bases. Germline V CDR1 and CDR2: MNHEY, SVGEGT. This CDR3 is 15 amino acids long.

The J gene is TRBJ2-5, the V gene TRBV18; a weak D match, TRBD1 (5 bases). Germline V gene sequence: CDR1 KGHSH, CDR2 LQKENI. This CDR3 is 14 amino acids long. Deletions cut 2 bases from V and 4 bases from J, with 11 bases between. This CDR3 is CASSPGQGIETQYF. CDR3 coding DNA: TGTGCCAGCTCACCAGGGCAGGGAATAGAGACCCAGTACTTC. The entire variable domain, with the rest obtained from reference TRBV18 and TRBJ2-5, is as follows: NAGVMQNPRHLVRRRGQEARLRCSPMKGHSHVYWYRQLPEEGLKFMVYLQKENIIDESGMPKERFSAEFPKEGPSILRIQQVVRGDSAAYFCASSPGQGIETQYFGPGTRLLVL.

This chain uses TRBV10-3 with TRBJ1-5; TRBD1 matches at 11 bases. V was clipped by 6 bases and J by 7 bases; unmatched bases: 5. Germline values: CDR1 ENHRY, CDR2 SYGVKD. The CDR3 spans 14 residues. The CDR3 spells CAIRGQGVGQPQHF. The CDR3 DNA is TGTGCCATCAGGGGACAGGGGGTGGGACAGCCCCAGCATTTT.

The chain couples TRBV3-1 (or the pseudogene TRBV3-2) to TRBJ2-2, with TRBD1 matching 9 bases. V was pared by 3 bases and J by 1 base, with 3 bases of the junction left unmatched. CDR3 size: 16 residues. CDR1 and CDR2 (germline): LGHDT, YNNKEL (reference sequence). The CDR3 is CASSHPGQGNTGELFF. The CDR3 DNA follows: TGTGCCAGCAGCCACCCGGGACAGGGGAACACCGGGGAGCTGTTTTTT.

CDR3 nucleotide sequence: TGTGCCAGCAGACCTCCACTAGCGGGGGGGGCGGTAGAGACCCAGTACTTC. It yields the protein CASRPPLAGGAVETQYF. The chain employs TRBV2 and TRBJ2-5; 13 bases agree with TRBD2. CDR3 length: 17 amino acids. The germline V gene has CDR1 SNHLY and CDR2 FYNNEI. V lost 6 bases, J lost 4 bases, and 11 bases stayed unmatched.

The V call is TRBV7-9, the J call TRBJ2-3; 7 nucleotides match TRBD2. Germline-derived CDR1 and CDR2 are SEHNR and FQNEAQ (reference sequence). The CDR3 consists of 15 residues. V lost 5 bases, J lost 2 bases, and 7 bases stayed unmatched. CDR3 in amino acids: CASSPLSGATDTQYF. DNA for the CDR3: TGTGCCAGCAGCCCCCTAAGCGGGGCCACAGATACGCAGTATTTT. Based on the CDR3 plus reference TRBV7-9 and TRBJ2-3, the full variable domain is DTGVSQNPRHKITKRGQNVTFRCDPISEHNRLYWYRQTLGQGPEFLTYFQNEAQLEKSRLLSDRFSAERPKGSFSTLEIQRTEQGDSAMYLCASSPLSGATDTQYFGPGTRLTVL.

The chain uses TRBV10-3 and TRBJ2-1; D unclear. In germline, CDR1 is ENHRY, CDR2 SYGVKD. CDR3 size: 13 residues. V lost 3 bases and J lost 6, with 9 bases in between. The CDR3 region is CAISDLRLNEQFF. CDR3 nucleotide sequence: TGTGCCATCAGTGACTTAAGGCTCAATGAGCAGTTCTTC.

V is TRBV19 and J is TRBJ2-7; D tentatively fits TRBD1 or TRBD2 (5 bases each). V lost 6 bases and J 2 bases, leaving 14 bases between the germline ends. The CDR3 is made up of 14 amino acids. Germline V gene lookup returns CDR1 LNHDA and CDR2 SQIVND (reference sequence). In DNA form, the CDR3 reads TGTGCCAGTAGCAGCCAGGGAGTTACCTACGAGCAGTACTTC. It yields the protein CASSSQGVTYEQYF.

The CDR3 bases are TGTGCCAGCAGCCCTCGGGGGATTGAAGCTTTCTTT. This gives the protein CASSPRGIEAFF. J is TRBJ1-1 and V is TRBV12-3 or TRBV12-4, with a weak D call TRBD1 (5 bases). With 6 bases removed from V and 7 bases from J, the gap between germline ends came to 12 bases. The CDR3 length is 12 residues.

The sample holds one count of this clone. V usage is TRBV6-5 and J usage is TRBJ1-2; tentatively, D is TRBD1 (5 bases). CDR1 and CDR2 from the germline V gene are MNHEY and SVGAGI. Trimming cost V 5 bases and J 9 bases, with 16 bases left between them. The CDR3 spans 13 residues. The CDR3 sequence is CASSRLGVQSYTF. CDR3 nucleotides: TGTGCCAGCAGTCGTCTGGGGGTGCAGAGCTACACCTTC.

The chain carries TRBV27 and TRBJ2-5, with 7 positions matching TRBD2. J was trimmed by 5 bases and V by 5 bases; bases with no gene match: 11. Looked up from germline, CDR1 is MNHEY and CDR2 is SMNVEV (reference sequence). The CDR3 totals 15 residues. The CDR3 region is CASSKRDPRKETQYF. DNA of the CDR3: TGTGCCAGCAGTAAGCGGGACCCGAGGAAGGAGACCCAGTACTTC.

The table lists this clone with a count of one. The chain recombines TRBV7-2 with TRBJ2-4; 8 nucleotides match TRBD1. Germline values: CDR1 SGHTA, CDR2 FQGNSA. This CDR3 is 15 amino acids long. The trim removed 2 bases at V and 6 bases at J, leaving 6 bases unmatched. CDR3 bases: TGTGCCAGCAGCTTACTGTATGGGACAGGAAACATTCAGTACTTC. Protein sequence: CASSLLYGTGNIQYF.

The chain links TRBV9 to TRBJ2-2, with a possible D match to TRBD2 (5 bases). Trimming removed 0 bases at V and 5 bases at J, with 17 bases between. The CDR3 extends over 17 amino acids. Germline V CDR1 and CDR2: SGDLS, YYNGEE. CDR3 region: CASSVAPRGVRTGELFF. CDR3 nucleotides: TGTGCCAGCAGCGTAGCACCCCGGGGAGTCAGGACCGGGGAGCTGTTTTTT.

The V call is TRBV6-5, the J call TRBJ1-1, with 8 bases identical to TRBD1. The CDR3 covers 13 residues. Germline values: CDR1 MNHEY, CDR2 SVGAGI. V lost 10 bases to trimming and J lost 6 bases; unmatched junction nucleotides: 10. CDR3 amino acids: CAKPTGAKAEAFF. The CDR3 bases are TGTGCCAAACCGACAGGGGCGAAGGCTGAAGCTTTCTTT.

The gene calls are TRBV5-1 and TRBJ2-5; D is undetermined. CDR3 size: 15 residues. V shed 0 bases and J shed 4 bases, with 13 bases lying between them. Germline lookup yields CDR1 SGHRS and CDR2 YFSETQ. The CDR3 reads CASSLAVGLGETQYF. Written as DNA, the CDR3 is TGCGCCAGCAGCTTGGCCGTTGGGCTCGGAGAGACCCAGTACTTC.

The V call is TRBV4-1, the J call TRBJ2-7; TRBD2 might be the D (5 bases). This CDR3 contains 15 residues. V was shortened by 2 bases and J by 6 bases, with 17 bases between the two germline ends. Germline CDR1 reads MGHRA; CDR2 reads YSYEKL. CDR3 nucleotides: TGCGCCAGCAGCCAAATCCCGGGGTCGTTGGGCGAGCAGTACTTC. Translating it yields CASSQIPGSLGEQYF.

This chain uses TRBV4-1 with TRBJ2-7; 11 nucleotides line up with TRBD1. Trimming removed 0 bases from V and 0 bases from J; junction bases left unmatched: 4. This CDR3 contains 17 residues. The germline CDR1 and CDR2 sequences are MGHRA and YSYEKL. The CDR3 here is CASSQDRGTGGSYEQYF. The CDR3 DNA sequence: TGCGCCAGCAGCCAAGATCGGGGGACAGGGGGCTCCTACGAGCAGTACTTC.

This clone was found a few times. The chain has TRBV27 and TRBJ2-6; D not certain. The germline V gene encodes CDR1 MNHEY and CDR2 SMNVEV (reference sequence). The CDR3 is made up of 17 amino acids. The germline V and J ends were trimmed by 8 bases and 0 bases, with 17 bases remaining between them. CDR3 coding DNA: TGTGCCAGCGCTAGGAGATTTGGGTTCTCTGGGGCCAACGTCCTGACTTTC. Protein: CASARRFGFSGANVLTF.

The rearrangement uses TRBV6-5 and TRBJ1-2, with 7 bases lining up with TRBD1. V shed 7 bases and J 1 base; nucleotides not matched to a gene: 3. Germline V CDR1 and CDR2: MNHEY, SVGAGI. The CDR3 length is 13 residues. The chain's CDR3 is CASNPGGNYGYTF. The CDR3 DNA follows: TGTGCCAGCAACCCAGGGGGTAACTATGGCTACACCTTC.

Of note for this clone: In the same sample, other DNA sequences code for this CDR3. The V and J genes are TRBV5-6 and TRBJ1-1; D perhaps matches TRBD1 (5 bases). V lost 4 bases and J lost 0, with 10 bases in between. This CDR3 region has 14 residues. Germline V CDR1 and CDR2: SGHDT, YYEEEE. The CDR3 region is CASSPGPLNTEAFF. In DNA form, the CDR3 reads TGTGCCAGCAGCCCGGGACCGTTGAACACTGAAGCTTTCTTT.

The chain employs TRBV6-2 or TRBV6-3 and TRBJ2-7; D uncertain. V lost 4 bases to trimming and J lost 3 bases, with 7 bases between them. Per the germline V gene, CDR1 is MNHEY and CDR2 is SVGEGT. The CDR3 is 12 residues long. Written as DNA, the CDR3 is TGTGCCAGCAGTTCATGGGGCTACGAGCAGTACTTC. Protein sequence: CASSSWGYEQYF.

This chain links TRBV28 with TRBJ1-5; D uncertain. Per the germline V gene, CDR1 is MDHEN and CDR2 is SYDVKM. This CDR3 region has 13 residues. V was clipped by 5 bases and J by 5 bases, with 10 bases between them. The DNA of the CDR3 is TGTGCCAGCAGTCCCACCGGGTATCAGCCCCAGCATTTT. It codes for CASSPTGYQPQHF.